The clone carrying this T cell receptor beta chain showed up many times. Its antigen remains unknown. This entry is derived from a study of T cells in Graves' hyperthyroidism and ophthalmopathy. General study findings and limits: A model using 13 V-J features told ophthalmopathy apart from stable hyperthyroidism. Blood also showed most of the thyroid clonotypes that were expanded above 0.001.

If no ophthalmopathy progression occurred within 18 months, Graves' hyperthyroidism was stable. Uncontrolled infection, other autoimmune disease, pregnancy or lactation barred patients from enrollment. The CDR3 regions of TCR beta were amplified from RNA transcripts. An initial round of RT-PCR targeting the TCR CDR3 relied on the HTBI primer set. TCRdb re-called the multiplex PCR reads with MiXCR, one entry per CDR3 protein. The sample yields roughly 660,000 distinct CDR3 sequences, about 18% seen once. V lost 6 bases and J lost 2; bases outside the gene matches: 12. Germline V gives CDR1 DFQATT, CDR2 SNEGSKA (reference sequence). This CDR3 comprises 15 residues.

Sequenced: blood. The TCR was taken from a middle-aged man with Graves' hyperthyroidism. The chain joins TRBV20-1 to TRBJ2-7; TRBD1 matches at 8 bases. The CDR3, as DNA: TGCAGTGCCATCCAGCCAGGGGGCAGGGCCTACGAGCAGTACTTC. This translates into CSAIQPGGRAYEQYF.